This TCR beta chain was found in a study of beta chain features in type 1 diabetes. The investigators reverse transcribed all of the isolated RNA, so they sequenced expressed TCRB transcripts. The assay was immunoSEQ multiplex PCR, and TCRdb's table has in-frame clones only and misses some. The sample records 140,000 to 150,000 clones, about 51% being singletons. The V end was cut by 4 bases, the J end by 11 bases, with 12 bases between. Germline CDR1 reads SGHDT; CDR2 reads YYEEEE. The length of the CDR3 is 11 residues. Sequencing was done on a sample of Tregs from blood. The chain links TRBV5-6 to TRBJ1-2; D might be TRBD1 (5 bases). The sequence was collected from a man aged 18 to 29 in good health. The CDR3 DNA is TGTGCCAGCAGCCTCCTTTCAGGGTACACCTTC. As protein: CASSLLSGYTF.